Following are 12 T cell receptor beta chains from one sample sequenced in a study of blood T cell repertoires in COVID-19. The data were produced by immunoSEQ multiplex PCR, yet TCRdb's version contains in-frame clones alone and is incomplete. The sample yields 150,000 to 160,000 clones, roughly 84% seen once. Sample: peripheral blood. Receptors originate from a woman aged 45-60 years with acute or convalescent COVID-19.

This clone has just a few counts. This sequence joins TRBV11-2 and TRBJ2-3; 9 nucleotides agree with TRBD2. This CDR3 has 17 residues. With 5 bases clipped from V and 5 bases from J, the junction kept 14 bases outside the gene matches. CDR1 and CDR2 from the germline V gene are SGHAT and FQNNGV. The CDR3 nucleotides read TGTGCCAGCAGCACACACCCGCTAGCGGGAAGTCTAGATACGCAGTATTTT. Its protein is CASSTHPLAGSLDTQYF.

This chain links TRBV9 with TRBJ2-6; TRBD1 matches 9 bases. The V gene end was trimmed by 3 bases and the J gene end by 0 bases; junction bases not matched to a gene: 7. Looked up from germline, CDR1 is SGDLS and CDR2 is YYNGEE. This CDR3 is 18 amino acids long. The CDR3 loop reads CASSATLTGGSGANVLTF. CDR3 bases: TGTGCCAGCAGCGCCACATTGACAGGGGGCTCTGGGGCCAACGTCCTGACTTTC.

The chain couples TRBV4-3 to TRBJ2-7; unclear D gene. Germline V gene data show CDR1 as LGHNA and CDR2 as YSLEER. V was cut by 1 base and J by 5 bases, with 15 bases left in between. The CDR3 totals 15 residues. The CDR3 is CASSQAFPRLHEQYF. The CDR3 DNA reads as TGCGCCAGCAGCCAAGCCTTTCCCAGGCTTCACGAGCAGTACTTC.

The gene calls are TRBV7-8 and TRBJ2-1; 7 nucleotides line up with TRBD2. CDR1 is SGHVS and CDR2 is FQNEAQ in the germline V gene. This CDR3 is 15 amino acids long. V shed 3 bases, J shed 3 bases, and the junction held 5 bases outside the gene matches. CDR3 region: CASSFPTSDYNEQFF. In DNA form, the CDR3 reads TGTGCCAGCAGCTTCCCTACTAGCGACTACAATGAGCAGTTCTTC.

V gene TRBV29-1 combines with J gene TRBJ2-1; D possibly corresponds to TRBD1 (5 bases). Germline CDR1 reads SQVTM; CDR2 reads ANQGSEA. This CDR3 spans 12 amino acids. Trimming removed 6 bases at V and 5 bases at J, with 11 bases between. The CDR3 DNA reads as TGCAGCGTCAGGACACCTAACAATGAGCAGTTCTTC. Its translation: CSVRTPNNEQFF.

The chain couples TRBV2 to TRBJ2-2, with D possibly TRBD2 on 6 matching bases. This CDR3 has 15 residues. CDR1 and CDR2 (germline): SNHLY, FYNNEI. With 4 bases removed from V and 4 bases from J, the gap between germline ends came to 13 bases. This CDR3 reads CASSGLESTTGELFF. The DNA of the CDR3 is TGTGCCAGCAGTGGACTAGAGAGTACCACCGGGGAGCTGTTTTTT.

V usage is TRBV6-5 and J usage is TRBJ2-2; tentative D call: TRBD2 (7 bases). Deletions cut 0 bases from V and 4 bases from J, with 12 bases between. This CDR3 contains 16 residues. Germline lookup yields CDR1 MNHEY and CDR2 SVGAGI. The CDR3 DNA reads as TGTGCCAGCAGTTACTCGGCGGGGGCGCGCACCGGGGAGCTGTTTTTT. Amino acids: CASSYSAGARTGELFF.

The rearrangement uses TRBV6-6 and TRBJ2-3; a possible D gene is TRBD1 (5 bases). The CDR3 covers 11 residues. V lost 8 bases to trimming and J lost 9 bases, with 12 bases between them. Germline V gene lookup returns CDR1 MNHNY and CDR2 SVGAGI (reference sequence). In DNA, the CDR3 is TGTGCCAGCGGGGCGACCGTCACGCAGTATTTT. Translating it yields CASGATVTQYF.

The rearrangement uses TRBV5-8 and TRBJ1-5, with TRBD1 matching 8 bases. Germline CDR1 is SGHTS and CDR2 is YDEGEE. CDR3 length equals 16 residues. V trimming: 1 base; J trimming: 3 bases; junction bases outside the gene matches: 6. The CDR3 coding sequence is TGTGCCAGCAGCTTGTCTGACAGGGGCCCCAATCAGCCCCAGCATTTT. This sequence encodes CASSLSDRGPNQPQHF. The full variable domain, with the rest looked up from reference TRBV5-8 and TRBJ1-5, is EAGVTQSPTHLIKTRGQQATLRCSPISGHTSVYWYQQALGLGLQFLLWYDEGEERNRGNFPPRFSGRQFPNYSSELNVNALELEDSALYLCASSLSDRGPNQPQHFGDGTRLSIL.

The DNA of the CDR3 is TGTGCCAGCAGTCAGGGGTGGGACAATGAGCAGTTCTTC. Its protein is CASSQGWDNEQFF. The V gene is TRBV12-3 or TRBV12-4, the J gene TRBJ2-1; TRBD1 is a possible D gene (6 bases). Trimming cost V 5 bases and J 5 bases, with 10 bases left between them. The CDR3 is 13 residues long.

This chain uses TRBV5-5 with TRBJ2-7; no firm D call. V was clipped by 4 bases and J by 4 bases, with 6 bases between them. CDR1 is SGHKS, CDR2 YYEKEE, per germline (reference sequence). The length of the CDR3 is 11 residues. The CDR3 DNA reads as TGTGCCAGCAGCCTTCGGTACGAGCAGTACTTC. Translating gives CASSLRYEQYF. Supplemented by reference TRBV5-5 and TRBJ2-7, the full variable domain reads DAGVTQSPTHLIKTRGQQVTLRCSPISGHKSVSWYQQVLGQGPQFIFQYYEKEERGRGNFPDRFSARQFPNYSSELNVNALLLGDSALYLCASSLRYEQYFGPGTRLTVT.

This chain links TRBV7-6 with TRBJ2-1; 8 bases align to TRBD1. The CDR3 consists of 18 residues. The ends lost 2 bases at V and 7 bases at J; junction bases unmatched: 16. Germline lookup yields CDR1 SGHVS and CDR2 FNYEAQ. CDR3 sequence reads: CASSLTSAGQGLINEQFF. In DNA form, the CDR3 reads TGTGCCAGCAGCTTAACGTCCGCTGGACAGGGCCTCATTAATGAGCAGTTCTTC.